A single sample gave rise to the 10 T cell receptor beta chains below, sequenced in a study of a mutant IDH1 vaccine in newly diagnosed glioma. Their target antigens are unknown. Sample time point: week 47, end of study. All doses held 300 ug of mutant IDH1 20-mer peptide, with topical imiquimod. Method: immunoSEQ multiplex PCR; TCRdb's copy keeps in-frame clones and lacks some. The sample yields around 30,000 clones, around nine tenths seen once. Sequencing was performed on PBMCs, taken from a glioma patient whose treatment included an IDH1 peptide vaccine. The source of these receptors is a man aged 40-49 years with glioma.

The V call is TRBV9, the J call TRBJ2-1, with a possible D match to TRBD2 (6 bases). CDR3 size: 17 residues. V shed 4 bases and J shed 3 bases, with 20 bases lying between them. The germline CDR1 and CDR2 sequences are SGDLS and YYNGEE. CDR3 sequence: CASSPPLRRTNYNEQFF. The CDR3 nucleotides are TGTGCCAGCAGCCCCCCTCTGCGTAGGACTAACTACAATGAGCAGTTCTTC.

The J gene is TRBJ2-3, the V gene TRBV4-2; possible D gene TRBD2, 7 bases. Trimming took 4 bases from V and 1 from J, leaving 18 bases between them. The CDR3 loop spans 17 amino acids. From germline, CDR1 is LGHNA and CDR2 YNFKEQ. CDR3 residues: CASSPTGRGGGTDTQYF. Written as DNA, the CDR3 is TGTGCCAGCAGCCCGACGGGGCGAGGGGGGGGCACAGATACGCAGTATTTT.

This chain links TRBV18 with TRBJ1-1; 7 nucleotides match TRBD1. The CDR3 covers 14 residues. Trimming cost V 2 bases and J 4 bases; bases outside gene matches: 4. Germline CDR1 KGHSH, CDR2 LQKENI. The CDR3: CASSPKPGGTEAFF. The CDR3 bases are TGTGCCAGCTCACCAAAGCCAGGGGGCACTGAAGCTTTCTTT.

The rearrangement uses TRBV6-1 and TRBJ2-6; weak D call: TRBD1 (5 bases). The CDR3 is 14 residues long. Germline V gene lookup returns CDR1 MNHNS and CDR2 SASEGT. V gave up 10 bases and J gave up 4 bases, with 14 bases separating them. The CDR3, as DNA: TGTGCCATCCCGGTGGGGCCCGGGGCCAACGTCCTGACTTTC. This sequence encodes CAIPVGPGANVLTF.

The gene calls are TRBV19 and TRBJ1-6; D is unclear. Trimming stripped 6 bases from V and 10 bases from J, with 10 bases between. The germline V gene encodes CDR1 LNHDA and CDR2 SQIVND (reference sequence). This CDR3 region has 12 residues. This chain's CDR3 is CASSQVGSPLHF. Written as DNA, the CDR3 is TGTGCCAGTAGCCAGGTCGGCTCACCCCTCCACTTT.

The V gene is TRBV4-3, the J gene TRBJ2-1; D not certain. Germline CDR1 and CDR2: LGHNA and YSLEER. Deletions cut 0 bases from V and 10 bases from J, with 16 bases between. This CDR3 is 15 amino acids long. CDR3 sequence reads: CASSQETVSLREQFF. As DNA, the CDR3 is TGCGCCAGCAGCCAAGAGACCGTATCTCTCCGGGAGCAGTTCTTC.

This clone was seen only once. Other DNA sequences from this sample encode an identical CDR3 as well. The chain combines TRBV10-1 with TRBJ2-2; D possibly corresponds to TRBD2 (5 bases). CDR1 is WNHNN, CDR2 SYGVQD, per germline (reference sequence). V lost 0 bases and J lost 7, with 9 bases in between. The length of the CDR3 is 14 residues. The CDR3 here is CASSESRRVGELFF. The CDR3 region has the DNA TGCGCCAGCAGTGAGTCGAGGCGGGTCGGGGAGCTGTTTTTT.

The chain combines TRBV2 with TRBJ1-3; D unresolved. Germline CDR1 and CDR2: SNHLY and FYNNEI. The CDR3 has 15 residues. V was clipped by 0 bases and J by 0 bases, with 6 bases between them. DNA of the CDR3: TGTGCCAGCAGTGAAGCAGGCCTCTCTGGAAACACCATATATTTT. Amino acid sequence: CASSEAGLSGNTIYF.

Remarks on this clone: One end of the junction varies from germline; a read error may be responsible. This chain joins TRBV5-6 and TRBJ2-5; the match to TRBD1 covers 7 bases. The last part of the DNA fits TRBJ2-7 better; the J call may be wrong. CDR3 length equals 13 residues. CDR1 SGHDT and CDR2 YYEEEE come from the germline V gene. This CDR3 is CASSLGQRYEQYF. In DNA, the CDR3 is TGTGCCAGCAGTTTGGGACAGCGCTACGAGCAGTACTTC.

This sequence joins TRBV4-1 and TRBJ2-3; TRBD1 matches at 7 bases. The CDR3 spans 14 residues. The ends lost 8 bases at V and 0 bases at J; junction bases unmatched: 5. The germline V gene encodes CDR1 MGHRA and CDR2 YSYEKL. CDR3 in DNA: TGCGCCAGCCGAGGGGGCACTAGCACAGATACGCAGTATTTT. Translated, it gives CASRGGTSTDTQYF.